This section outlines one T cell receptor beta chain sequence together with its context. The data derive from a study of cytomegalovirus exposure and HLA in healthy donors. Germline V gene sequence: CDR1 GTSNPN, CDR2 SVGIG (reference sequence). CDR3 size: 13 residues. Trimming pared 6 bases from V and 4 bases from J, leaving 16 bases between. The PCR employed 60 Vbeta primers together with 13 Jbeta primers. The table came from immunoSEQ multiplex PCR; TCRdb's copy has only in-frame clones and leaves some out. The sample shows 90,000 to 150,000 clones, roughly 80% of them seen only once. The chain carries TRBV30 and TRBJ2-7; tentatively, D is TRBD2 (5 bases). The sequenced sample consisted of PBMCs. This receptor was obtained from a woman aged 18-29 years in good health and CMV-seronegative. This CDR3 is CACHPEGGYEQYF. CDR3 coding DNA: TGTGCCTGCCACCCGGAAGGAGGTTACGAGCAGTACTTC. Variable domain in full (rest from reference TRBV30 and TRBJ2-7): SQTIHQWPATLVQPVGSPLSLECTVEGTSNPNLYWYRQAAGRGLQLLFYSVGIGQISSEVPQNLSASRPQDRQFILSSKKLLLSDSGFYLCACHPEGGYEQYFGPGTRLTVT.